Listed below are T cell receptor beta chains from one sample, sequenced in a study of T cells in Graves' hyperthyroidism and ophthalmopathy. TCRdb re-called the multiplex PCR reads through MiXCR, storing one row per CDR3 protein. This table has 560,000 or so distinct CDR3 sequences, around 45% appearing once. Sequences were obtained from peripheral blood or thyroid tissue (not recorded which). The receptor source for this set is a woman between 18 and 29 years old with Graves' hyperthyroidism. Both conserved end residues are trimmed from each CDR3.

TRBV10-3	TRBJ1-1	ASSYSSEQAF
TRBV24-1	TRBJ2-7	ATSDQTGGHDEQY
TRBV7-2	TRBJ2-7	ASSLYSYEQY
TRBV7-2	TRBJ2-5	ASSMTSGSLETQY
TRBV10-3	TRBJ2-5	AISAGSQETQY
TRBV7-2	TRBJ2-5	ASSDAETQY
TRBV7-8	TRBJ2-2	ASSSYLGSTGELF
TRBV2	TRBJ1-5	ASSVSLNQPPQH
TRBV2	TRBJ2-5	ASSARDRGEETQY
TRBV5-1	TRBJ1-2	ASSLPGAKDGYT